This T cell receptor beta chain was found in a study of CD8+ T cells in alopecia areata. It was cDNA, reverse transcribed from extracted RNA, that served as the sequencing template. Some clones are missing from TCRdb's copy, which holds only in-frame ones; the method was immunoSEQ multiplex PCR. Here the sample spans around 210,000 clones, 64% being singletons. Trimming left V 2 bases short and J 5 bases short, with 4 bases between. The CDR3 is 12 amino acids. Germline V CDR1 and CDR2: MNHEY, SVGAGI. Regarding treatment: oral pan-JAK inhibitor, 5-10 mg twice daily. Sequences were derived from CD4+ T cells sorted from blood, sampled at week 4, from a patient treated with tofacitinib. This sequence originates from a human donor with alopecia areata. This chain connects TRBV6-5 to TRBJ1-5; D is ambiguous. CDR3 in amino acids: CASSYVDQPQHF. Here the CDR3 DNA reads TGTGCCAGCAGTTACGTGGATCAGCCCCAGCATTTT.